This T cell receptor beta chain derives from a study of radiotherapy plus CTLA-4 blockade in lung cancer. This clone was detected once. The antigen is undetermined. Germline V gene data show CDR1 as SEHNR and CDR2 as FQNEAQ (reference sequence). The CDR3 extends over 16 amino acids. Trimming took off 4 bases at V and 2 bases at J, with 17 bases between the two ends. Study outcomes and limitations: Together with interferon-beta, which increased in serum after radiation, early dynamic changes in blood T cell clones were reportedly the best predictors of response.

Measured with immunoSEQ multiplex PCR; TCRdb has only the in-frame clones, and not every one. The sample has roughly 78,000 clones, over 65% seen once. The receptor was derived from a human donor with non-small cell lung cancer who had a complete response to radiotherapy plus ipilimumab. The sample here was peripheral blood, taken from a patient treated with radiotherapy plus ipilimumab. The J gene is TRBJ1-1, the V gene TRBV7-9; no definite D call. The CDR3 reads CASSSGWRLINTEAFF. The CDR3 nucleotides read TGTGCCAGCAGCTCTGGCTGGAGGCTCATCAACACTGAAGCTTTCTTT.